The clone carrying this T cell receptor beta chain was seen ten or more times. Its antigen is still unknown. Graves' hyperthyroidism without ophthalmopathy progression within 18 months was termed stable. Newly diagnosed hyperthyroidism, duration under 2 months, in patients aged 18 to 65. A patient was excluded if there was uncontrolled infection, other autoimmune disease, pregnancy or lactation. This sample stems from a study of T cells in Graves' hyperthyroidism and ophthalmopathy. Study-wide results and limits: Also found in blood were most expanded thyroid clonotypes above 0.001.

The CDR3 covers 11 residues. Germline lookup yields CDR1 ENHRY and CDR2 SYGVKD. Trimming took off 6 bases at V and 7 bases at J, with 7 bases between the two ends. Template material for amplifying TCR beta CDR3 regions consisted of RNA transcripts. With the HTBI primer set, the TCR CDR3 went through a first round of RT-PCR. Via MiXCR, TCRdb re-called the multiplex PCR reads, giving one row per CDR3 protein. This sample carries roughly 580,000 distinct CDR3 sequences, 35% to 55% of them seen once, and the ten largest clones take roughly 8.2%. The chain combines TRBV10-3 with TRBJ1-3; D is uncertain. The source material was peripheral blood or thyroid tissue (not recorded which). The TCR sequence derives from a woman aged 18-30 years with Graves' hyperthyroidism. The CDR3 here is CAIRSGNTIYF. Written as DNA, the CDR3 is TGTGCCATCAGGAGTGGGAACACCATATATTTT.